Shown below are 10 T cell receptor beta chains from a single sample sequenced in a study of beta chain features in type 1 diabetes. Study-wide results and caveats: Significant though moderate, a shortening of TCRB CDR3s appeared in all four CD4+ subsets of Type 1 diabetes patients.

These receptors have no known antigen. The entirety of the isolated RNA underwent reverse transcription, so expressed TCRB transcripts were sequenced. Produced via immunoSEQ multiplex PCR; TCRdb's table is partial and in-frame only. The table shows 95,000 to 150,000 clones, with about 16% occurring only once. Material: central memory CD4+ T cells from blood. The receptors were gathered from a man aged 25 to 40 with type 1 diabetes.

In its sample, this clone was seen a few times. This sequence joins TRBV2 and TRBJ1-1; D remains unclear. In germline, CDR1 is SNHLY, CDR2 FYNNEI. The V end lost 5 bases, the J end lost 7 bases, and 23 bases lay between the germline ends. The CDR3 is made up of 16 amino acids. The CDR3, as DNA: TGTGCCAGCAGTCGATTTCCGGGAGCGGGAACGGGTGAAGCTTTCTTT. Amino acids: CASSRFPGAGTGEAFF.

The V and J genes are TRBV6-5 and TRBJ2-2; D ambiguous. V lost 7 bases and J 0 bases, leaving 6 bases between the germline ends. Germline lookup yields CDR1 MNHEY and CDR2 SVGAGI. The CDR3 runs to 13 residues. CDR3 DNA sequence: TGTGCCAGCACCTCCCCGAACACCGGGGAGCTGTTTTTT. Translating it yields CASTSPNTGELFF.

In this sample, this clone turned up a few times. V usage is TRBV10-3 and J usage is TRBJ2-5; 7 bases map to TRBD1. This CDR3 has 18 amino acids. Germline CDR1 reads ENHRY; CDR2 reads SYGVKD. V lost 3 bases to trimming and J lost 2 bases; unmatched junction nucleotides: 15. The DNA for the CDR3 is TGTGCCATCAGTGATCCTCAGAGTGGTACGGGACAGCAAGAGACCCAGTACTTC. Translating it yields CAISDPQSGTGQQETQYF.

This chain connects TRBV6-1 to TRBJ1-4; no reliable D call. CDR1 MNHNS and CDR2 SASEGT come from the germline V gene. This CDR3 has 14 amino acids. Trimming shortened V by 7 bases and J by 5 bases, and 14 bases separated the two germline ends. The DNA for the CDR3 is TGTGCCAGCAAATGGACTGCCCAAAATGAAAAACTGTTTTTT. It codes for CASKWTAQNEKLFF.

The J gene is TRBJ2-2, the V gene TRBV9; D may be TRBD1 (6 bases). Germline V lookup: CDR1 SGDLS, CDR2 YYNGEE. The CDR3 spans 19 residues. Trimming removed 4 bases from V and 0 bases from J, with 22 bases in between. CDR3 DNA: TGTGCCAGCAGCACCCCCGACAGGATCAGTAATTCGAACACCGGGGAGCTGTTTTTT. Residues: CASSTPDRISNSNTGELFF.

The sample holds one count of this clone. The rearrangement uses TRBV7-2 and TRBJ2-3; 12 bases fit TRBD2. The CDR3 totals 17 residues. Germline loops: CDR1 SGHTA, CDR2 FQGNSA. With V trimmed by 5 bases and J by 1 base, 7 bases remained unmatched. The CDR3 here is CASSERLAGDRTDTQYF. The CDR3 DNA reads as TGTGCCAGCAGCGAACGACTAGCGGGGGACCGCACAGATACGCAGTATTTT.

This clone appeared many times. The CDR3 nucleotides are TGTGCCATCAGGACCGGGACAGTGAACACTGAAGCTTTCTTT. Translation gives CAIRTGTVNTEAFF. This chain links TRBV10-3 with TRBJ1-1; 7 bases are shared with TRBD1. From germline, CDR1 is ENHRY and CDR2 SYGVKD. There are 14 residues in the CDR3. With 6 bases clipped from V and 0 bases from J, the junction kept 4 bases outside the gene matches.

The sample holds a few counts of this clone. The chain has TRBV5-6 and TRBJ1-6; 7 nucleotides agree with TRBD1. Germline V CDR1 and CDR2: SGHDT, YYEEEE. With V trimmed by 0 bases and J by 5 bases, 8 bases remained unmatched. This CDR3 comprises 17 residues. The CDR3 nucleotides are TGTGCCAGCAGCTTGGAGAGAGGGACAGAAGATAATTCACCCCTCCACTTT. Amino acid sequence: CASSLERGTEDNSPLHF.

This clone was picked up a small number of times. The chain links TRBV6-5 to TRBJ1-5; unclear D gene. The germline gives CDR1 MNHEY, CDR2 SVGAGI. With 6 bases removed from V and 7 bases from J, the gap between germline ends came to 7 bases. The CDR3 contains 11 residues. CDR3 loop: CASSDGQPQHF. CDR3 DNA sequence: TGTGCCAGCAGCGACGGGCAGCCCCAGCATTTT.

The sample holds a few counts of this clone. This chain joins TRBV29-1 and TRBJ1-3; a weak D match, TRBD1 (5 bases). Trimming shortened V by 5 bases and J by 1 base, and 6 bases separated the two germline ends. CDR3 length: 12 residues. Germline-derived CDR1 and CDR2 are SQVTM and ANQGSEA. The CDR3 region is CSVSGSGNTIYF. CDR3 nucleotide sequence: TGCAGCGTTTCAGGGTCTGGAAACACCATATATTTT.